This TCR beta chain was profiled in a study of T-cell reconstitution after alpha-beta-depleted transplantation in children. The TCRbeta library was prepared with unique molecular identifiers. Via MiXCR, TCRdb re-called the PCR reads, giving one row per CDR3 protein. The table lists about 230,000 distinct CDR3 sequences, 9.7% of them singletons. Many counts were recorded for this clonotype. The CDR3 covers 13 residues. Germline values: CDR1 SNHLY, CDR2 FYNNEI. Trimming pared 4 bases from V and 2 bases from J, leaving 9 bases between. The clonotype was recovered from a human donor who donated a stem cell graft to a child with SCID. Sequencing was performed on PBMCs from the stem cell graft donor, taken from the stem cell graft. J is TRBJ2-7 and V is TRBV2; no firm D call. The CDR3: CASSGRLTYEQYF. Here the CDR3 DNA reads TGTGCCAGCAGTGGACGGTTAACCTACGAGCAGTACTTC.